What follows are 15 T cell receptor beta chains derived from one specimen sequenced in a study of T cells in Graves' hyperthyroidism and ophthalmopathy. Researchers amplified the TCR beta CDR3 regions from RNA transcripts. RT-PCR in the first round (using the HTBI primer set) targeted the TCR CDR3. TCRdb re-called the multiplex PCR reads with MiXCR, one entry per CDR3 protein. The data show roughly 510,000 distinct CDR3 sequences, roughly 20% seen once. The sequenced material came from blood. The receptors were gathered from a man aged 18 to 29 with Graves' hyperthyroidism.

This sequence joins TRBV28 and TRBJ2-7, with D possibly TRBD1 on 6 matching bases. V lost 9 bases and J lost 7, with 22 bases in between. CDR1 MDHEN and CDR2 SYDVKM come from the germline V gene. This CDR3 comprises 14 residues. The CDR3 coding sequence is TGTGCCAGTACTACAGGGACCGCCGTGAGGGAGCAGTACTTC. This sequence encodes CASTTGTAVREQYF.

This clonotype came up many times. The chain couples TRBV6-2 or TRBV6-3 to TRBJ1-5; possibly TRBD1 for D (6 bases). Per germline, CDR1 MNHEY and CDR2 SVGEGT. The CDR3 length is 16 residues. V lost 6 bases and J lost 3, with 18 bases in between. CDR3 in amino acids: CASRDTDRFYNQPQHF. CDR3 DNA: TGTGCCAGCAGGGACACCGACAGGTTTTACAATCAGCCCCAGCATTTT.

The V call is TRBV28, the J call TRBJ2-7; TRBD1 matches at 7 bases. The V segment lost 10 bases and the J segment 3 bases; nucleotides outside the gene matches: 12. Germline CDR1 MDHEN, CDR2 SYDVKM. The CDR3 runs to 14 residues. Written as DNA, the CDR3 is TGTGCCACCGCCTGGACCGGGACAGTCTACGAGCAGTACTTC. Protein sequence: CATAWTGTVYEQYF. Complete variable domain (other parts from reference TRBV28 and TRBJ2-7): DVKVTQSSRYLVKRTGEKVFLECVQDMDHENMFWYRQDPGLGLRLIYFSYDVKMKEKGDIPEGYSVSREKKERFSLILESASTNQTSMYLCATAWTGTVYEQYFGPGTRLTVT.

This clonotype was counted many times. This rearrangement joins TRBV19 to TRBJ1-5; the D gene is possibly TRBD1 (6 bases). This CDR3 is 14 amino acids long. From germline, CDR1 is LNHDA and CDR2 SQIVND (reference sequence). V was trimmed by 3 bases and J by 7 bases, leaving 13 bases between them. The CDR3 nucleotides are TGTGCCAGTAGTATCGGGCAGGGGAACCAGCCCCAGCATTTT. Its protein product is CASSIGQGNQPQHF.

On this clonotype: A much larger clone is a single base away; this may be a read error. This chain connects TRBV7-8 to TRBJ1-1; D is possibly TRBD1 (6 bases). This CDR3 spans 16 amino acids. With 4 bases removed from V and 6 bases from J, the gap between germline ends came to 21 bases. Germline loops: CDR1 SGHVS, CDR2 FQNEAQ. CDR3: CASSSRDMQAKAEAFF. As DNA, the CDR3 is TGTGCCAGCAGCTCCCGGGACATGCAGGCCAAGGCTGAAGCTTTCTTT.

In its sample, this clonotype was seen a few times. The chain has TRBV24-1 and TRBJ2-1; no clear D gene. CDR1 is KGHDR and CDR2 is SFDVKD in the germline V gene. With 1 base removed from V and 4 bases from J, the gap between germline ends came to 10 bases. This CDR3 spans 15 amino acids. The CDR3 DNA follows: TGTGCCACCAGTGATTTTGGTAGCCCTTACAATGAGCAGTTCTTC. Amino acids: CATSDFGSPYNEQFF.

The genes are TRBV28 and TRBJ1-3; D remains unclear. CDR1 and CDR2 from the germline V gene are MDHEN and SYDVKM. This CDR3 has 15 amino acids. Trimming took 3 bases from V and 0 from J, leaving 9 bases between them. The CDR3 spells CASSLVAVSGNTIYF. Here the CDR3 DNA reads TGTGCCAGCAGTTTGGTGGCGGTCTCTGGAAACACCATATATTTT.

About this clonotype itself: At one boundary the junction diverges from the germline segment, which might be a read error. V and J are TRBV27 and TRBJ2-7; D gene uncertain. The germline V gene encodes CDR1 MNHEY and CDR2 SMNVEV (reference sequence). The CDR3 spans 12 residues. CDR3 bases: TGTGCCAACAGTTCCCAAAGCAACGAGCAGTACTTC. Its protein is CANSSQSNEQYF.

The chain uses TRBV3-1 and TRBJ2-7; 9 nucleotides agree with TRBD2. CDR1 and CDR2 (germline): LGHDT, YNNKEL (reference sequence). V was pared by 4 bases and J by 6 bases, with 4 bases of the junction left unmatched. This CDR3 is 13 amino acids long. In DNA form, the CDR3 reads TGTGCCAGCAGCCCCGGACTAGCGCGCGAGCAGTACTTC. Translating gives CASSPGLAREQYF.

Concerning this clonotype: An end of the junction differs from the germline gene, which may be a read error. The CDR3: CSASRNRMENQPQHF. CDR3 DNA: TGCAGTGCTAGCCGCAATAGGATGGAAAATCAGCCTCAGCATTTT. The rearrangement links TRBV20-1 to TRBJ1-5; no clear D gene. Germline assignment: CDR1 DFQATT and CDR2 SNEGSKA (reference sequence). The CDR3 contains 15 residues.

This clonotype occurred a few times. The chain carries TRBV28 and TRBJ1-5; no firm D call. The germline gives CDR1 MDHEN, CDR2 SYDVKM. The V end was cut by 5 bases, the J end by 7 bases, with 12 bases between. The CDR3 runs to 13 residues. The CDR3 DNA is TGTGCCAGCAGTATCACTCGACGGCAGCCCCAGCATTTT. Residues: CASSITRRQPQHF.

This clonotype appeared many times. The rearrangement joins TRBV28 to TRBJ1-5, with unresolved D. The germline CDR1 and CDR2 sequences are MDHEN and SYDVKM. There are 16 residues in the CDR3. V was clipped by 5 bases and J by 2 bases, with 16 bases between them. CDR3 region: CASSPRGGNGNQPQHF. The CDR3 DNA sequence: TGTGCCAGCAGTCCCAGAGGAGGGAACGGCAATCAGCCCCAGCATTTT.

This clonotype was counted between two and nine times. The V gene is TRBV19, the J gene TRBJ2-5; D possibly corresponds to TRBD1 (5 bases). V was pared by 2 bases and J by 3 bases, with 10 bases between. Germline CDR1 is LNHDA and CDR2 is SQIVND (reference sequence). The CDR3 is 14 residues long. CDR3 DNA: TGTGCCAGTAGTATACAGGGCCCCGAAGAGACCCAGTACTTC. This codes for CASSIQGPEETQYF.

This chain links TRBV5-1 with TRBJ1-1; D gene ambiguous. V lost 6 bases, J lost 1 base, and 16 bases lay in between. This CDR3 spans 15 amino acids. Germline CDR1 is SGHRS and CDR2 is YFSETQ. The CDR3 DNA sequence: TGCGCCAGCACCCCTTGGACTACCCAGAACACTGAAGCTTTCTTT. Translation: CASTPWTTQNTEAFF.

This clonotype was seen repeatedly, ten times or more. This chain joins TRBV9 and TRBJ2-5; tentatively, D is TRBD1 (5 bases). This CDR3 comprises 14 residues. V lost 3 bases and J 5 bases, leaving 14 bases between the germline ends. Germline assignment: CDR1 SGDLS and CDR2 YYNGEE. The CDR3 coding sequence is TGTGCCAGCAGCGCCTATGCAGGGTTGGAGACCCAGTACTTC. Its translation: CASSAYAGLETQYF. The whole variable domain, filled in from reference TRBV9 and TRBJ2-5, reads DSGVTQTPKHLITATGQRVTLRCSPRSGDLSVYWYQQSLDQGLQFLIQYYNGEERAKGNILERFSAQQFPDLHSELNLSSLELGDSALYFCASSAYAGLETQYFGPGTRLLVL.